This T cell receptor (beta chain) was recovered during a study of response to subunit inactivated influenza vaccine. TCRdb independently ran MiXCR on the RT-PCR reads; one entry per CDR3 protein. The sample includes about 520,000 distinct CDR3 sequences, 25% seen only once; the top ten take approximately 1.9%. Findings of the study overall: Every seasonal influenza vaccination brings in few new T cells, the authors suggested.

The CDR3 runs 13 residues. Germline assignment: CDR1 LNHDA and CDR2 SQIVND (reference sequence). The V end was cut by 5 bases, the J end by 5 bases, with 13 bases between. This clonotype was observed once. Its specificity is unknown. The clonotype comes from a man between 50 and 59 years old who received an inactivated influenza vaccine. This specimen consisted of CD4+ T cells sorted from PBMCs, obtained roughly 5 days after vaccination. The chain has TRBV19 and TRBJ2-7, with a tentative D call TRBD2 (6 bases). The CDR3 region has the DNA TGTGCCAGTAGTCCTAGCGTCGGAGACGAGCAGTACTTC. It encodes CASSPSVGDEQYF.